This T cell receptor beta chain was identified during a study of blood T cell repertoires in COVID-19. Study-level background: The United States, Italy and Spain were the sources of the acute and convalescent COVID-19 samples. The analysed material was cDNA or gDNA that came from T cells, B-cell-depleted T cells, or PBMCs.

Unmatched junction bases numbered 6, after V lost 5 bases and J lost 3 bases. Germline CDR1 reads SEHNR; CDR2 reads FQNEAQ (reference sequence). The CDR3 length is 14 residues. Method: immunoSEQ multiplex PCR; TCRdb's copy keeps in-frame clones and lacks some. The data contain over 65,000 clones, 70% to 85% of them singletons. The clonotype originates from an elderly man with active COVID-19. This chain joins TRBV7-9 and TRBJ2-7; 8 bases map to TRBD1. The specimen was peripheral blood. The CDR3 region is CASSARTGLYEQYF. CDR3 sequence (DNA): TGTGCCAGCAGCGCCAGGACAGGGCTCTACGAGCAGTACTTC.